This T cell receptor beta chain derives from a study of technical replicates of blood from several donors. This CDR3 spans 13 amino acids. Deletions cut 3 bases from V and 1 base from J, with 6 bases between. Germline V CDR1 and CDR2: MDHEN, SYDVKM. This clone was seen only a few times. Profiled with immunoSEQ multiplex PCR; TCRdb holds only in-frame clones, not every one. There are about 79,000 clones in the sample; 80% to 95% occur only once, and 0.39% lies in the top ten. The specimen was T cells isolated from PBMCs. The V gene is TRBV28, the J gene TRBJ1-1; no definite D call. The receptor was derived from a human donor in good health. Some clones in this sample may be carry-over from other donors' samples. For the CDR3, the DNA is TGTGCCAGCAGTTTGTCCTCGAACACTGAAGCTTTCTTT. This sequence encodes CASSLSSNTEAFF.